A single sample is the source of the 4 T cell receptor beta chains below, sequenced in a study of control samples from healthy donors and cancer patients. TCRdb's table, derived via immunoSEQ multiplex PCR, lists solely in-frame clones and lacks some. The data show 90,000 or so clones, approximately 84% seen once. Material: PBMCs. Receptors originate from a man in his 70s with lung cancer.

This clone was counted once. The V gene is TRBV19, the J gene TRBJ2-3; no clear D gene. This CDR3 comprises 15 residues. The germline gives CDR1 LNHDA, CDR2 SQIVND (reference sequence). Between the trimmed V and J ends, which lost 1 base and 2 bases, there was a span of 10 bases. The CDR3 region is CASSIVGPYTDTQYF. In DNA, the CDR3 is TGTGCCAGTAGTATAGTAGGCCCCTACACAGATACGCAGTATTTT.

This clone was picked up a small number of times. CDR3: CASSLAGGGAPETQYF. CDR3 nucleotides: TGTGCCAGCAGCTTAGCGGGCGGGGGGGCCCCAGAGACCCAGTACTTC. The genes are TRBV11-2 and TRBJ2-5, with 9 positions matching TRBD2. CDR3 length: 16 amino acids. Trimming removed 1 base from V and 4 bases from J; junction bases left unmatched: 7. Germline V CDR1 and CDR2: SGHAT, FQNNGV.

The chain carries TRBV7-6 and TRBJ2-4; 8 nucleotides line up with TRBD1. The CDR3 consists of 15 residues. Looked up from germline, CDR1 is SGHVS and CDR2 is FNYEAQ. J was trimmed by 10 bases and V by 1 base; bases with no gene match: 9. CDR3 in amino acids: CASSLGQGLSEIQYF. The CDR3 bases are TGTGCCAGCAGCTTAGGACAGGGGTTATCCGAAATTCAGTACTTC.

The chain is built from TRBV19 and TRBJ2-3; 14 positions agree with TRBD2. Per the germline V gene, CDR1 is LNHDA and CDR2 is SQIVND (reference sequence). CDR3 length: 18 amino acids. J lost 2 bases, V lost 1 base, and 5 bases had no gene match. CDR3 DNA: TGTGCCAGTAGTATAGGGACTAGCGGGGGGCTAACCACAGATACGCAGTATTTT. It encodes CASSIGTSGGLTTDTQYF. Full variable domain (missing parts from reference TRBV19 and TRBJ2-3): DGGITQSPKYLFRKEGQNVTLSCEQNLNHDAMYWYRQDPGQGLRLIYYSQIVNDFQKGDIAEGYSVSREKKESFPLTVTSAQKNPTAFYLCASSIGTSGGLTTDTQYFGPGTRLTVL.